One and the same sample provided the 4 T cell receptor beta chains below, sequenced in a study of tumor-infiltrating lymphocytes in primary liver carcinoma. Priming with a constant-region primer yielded TCR beta cDNA from 450 to 550 ng total RNA. It was through three nested multiplex PCR rounds of slightly modified ARM-PCR that TCR beta libraries arose. Amplification in the first two PCR rounds was performed using TRBV1-TRBV30 forward primers and a C-beta reverse primer for roughly 9 cycles each. TCRdb re-analysed the multiplex PCR reads in MiXCR, keeping a single row per CDR3 protein. The sample lists 100,000 to 150,000 distinct CDR3 sequences, 55% to 75% occurring once. DNA and RNA were both co-extracted from about 19-30 mg of bulk tissue that had not been sorted. The sample taken for sequencing was liver tumor tissue from sampling region 3. Subset indicated: tumor region T3, left-lateral pole. The receptors stem from an older woman with primary liver carcinoma and hepatitis B virus infection.

This chain links TRBV19 with TRBJ1-2; 7 bases fit TRBD1. The germline V gene has CDR1 LNHDA and CDR2 SQIVND (reference sequence). This CDR3 has 15 amino acids. After removal of 5 bases from V and 5 bases from J, the junction contained 11 bases not matched to a gene. The CDR3 loop reads CASSPPTGLLYGYTF. CDR3 nucleotide sequence: TGTGCCAGTAGTCCGCCGACAGGGCTACTTTATGGCTACACCTTC.

In regard to this clonotype: Given the absence of the conserved phenylalanine or tryptophan at the CDR3 end, a read error is likely. The chain has TRBV11-3 and TRBJ2-1, with TRBD2 matching 10 bases. Trimming took 5 bases from V and 9 from J; bases not matched to a gene: 10. This CDR3 contains 15 residues. CDR1 and CDR2 (germline): SGHNT, YENEEA. The CDR3 sequence is CASSLGTSGELEQFH. The CDR3 nucleotides are TGTGCCAGCAGCCTAGGAACTAGCGGGGAGCTTGAGCAGTTCCAC.

About this clonotype itself: An end of the junction does not agree with germline; a read error may underlie this. The chain combines TRBV6-2 or TRBV6-3 with TRBJ1-2; 7 bases map to TRBD1. Per germline, CDR1 MNHEY and CDR2 SVGEGT. The CDR3 length is 15 residues. As DNA, the CDR3 is TGTGCCATCAGTTACTCGGGGACAGCTTTCTATGGATACACCTTC. Its protein product is CAISYSGTAFYGYTF.

As for this clonotype: The junction departs from germline at one end; a sequencing error may be responsible. The V gene is TRBV12-5, the J gene TRBJ1-6; D is possibly TRBD1 (6 bases). This CDR3 is 17 amino acids long. Germline V gives CDR1 LGHNT, CDR2 FRNRAP. The CDR3 sequence: CASGSSQGSSYNSPFHF. Here the CDR3 DNA reads TGTGCTAGTGGTTCAAGTCAGGGGAGCTCCTATAATTCACCCTTCCACTTT.